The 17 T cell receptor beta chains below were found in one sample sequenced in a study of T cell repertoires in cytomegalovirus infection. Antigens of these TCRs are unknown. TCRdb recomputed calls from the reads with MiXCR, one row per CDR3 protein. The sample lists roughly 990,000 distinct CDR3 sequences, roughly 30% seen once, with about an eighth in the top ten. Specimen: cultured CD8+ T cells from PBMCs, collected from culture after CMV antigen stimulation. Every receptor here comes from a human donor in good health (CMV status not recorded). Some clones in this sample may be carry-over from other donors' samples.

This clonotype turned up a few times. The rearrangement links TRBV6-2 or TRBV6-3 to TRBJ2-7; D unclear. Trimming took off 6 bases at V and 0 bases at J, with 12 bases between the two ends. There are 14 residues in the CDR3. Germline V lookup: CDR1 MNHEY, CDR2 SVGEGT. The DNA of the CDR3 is TGTGCCAGCAGGACTCCGACAACCTCCTACGAGCAGTACGTC. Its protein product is CASRTPTTSYEQYV.

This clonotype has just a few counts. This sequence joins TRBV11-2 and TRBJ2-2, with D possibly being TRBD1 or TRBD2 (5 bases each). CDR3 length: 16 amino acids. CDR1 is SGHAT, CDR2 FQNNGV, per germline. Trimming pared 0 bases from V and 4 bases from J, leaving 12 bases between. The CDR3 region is CASSLDQRGRTGELFF. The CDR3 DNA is TGTGCCAGCAGCTTAGATCAGAGGGGCCGCACCGGGGAGCTGTTTTTT.

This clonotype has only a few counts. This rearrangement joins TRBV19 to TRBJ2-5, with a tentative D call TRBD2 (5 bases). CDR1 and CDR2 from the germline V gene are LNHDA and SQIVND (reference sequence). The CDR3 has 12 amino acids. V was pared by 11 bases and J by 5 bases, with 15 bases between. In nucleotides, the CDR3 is TGTGCCCTCCCGCCAGCGGACGAGACCCAGTACTTC. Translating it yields CALPPADETQYF.

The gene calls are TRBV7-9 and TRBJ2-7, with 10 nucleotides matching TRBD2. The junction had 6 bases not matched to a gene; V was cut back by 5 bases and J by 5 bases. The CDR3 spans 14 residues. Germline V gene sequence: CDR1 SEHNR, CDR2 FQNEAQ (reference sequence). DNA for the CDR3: TGTGCCAGCAGCATCAGCGGGGGGGCCCACGAGCAGTACTTC. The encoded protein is CASSISGGAHEQYF.

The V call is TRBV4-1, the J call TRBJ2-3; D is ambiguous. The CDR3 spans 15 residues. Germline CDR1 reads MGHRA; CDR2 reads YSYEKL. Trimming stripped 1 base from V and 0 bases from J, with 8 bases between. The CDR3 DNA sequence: TGCGCCAGCAGCCAAGTGGTCTTTAGCACAGATACGCAGTATTTT. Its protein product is CASSQVVFSTDTQYF.

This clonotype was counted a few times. The CDR3, as DNA: TGTGCCAGCAGTGAAGCAGGACAAGGCCCTTATGAGCAGTACTTC. Its protein is CASSEAGQGPYEQYF. This chain uses TRBV6-1 with TRBJ2-7; the D gene is possibly TRBD1 (5 bases). V lost 0 bases to trimming and J lost 7 bases, with 16 bases between them. Germline V gene data show CDR1 as MNHNS and CDR2 as SASEGT. This CDR3 has 15 residues.

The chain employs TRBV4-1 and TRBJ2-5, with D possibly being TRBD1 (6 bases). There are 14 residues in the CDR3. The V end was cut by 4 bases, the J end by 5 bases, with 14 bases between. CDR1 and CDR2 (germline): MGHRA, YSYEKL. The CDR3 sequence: CASSPLTGSETQYF. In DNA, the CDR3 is TGCGCCAGCAGCCCATTAACAGGGAGTGAGACCCAGTACTTC.

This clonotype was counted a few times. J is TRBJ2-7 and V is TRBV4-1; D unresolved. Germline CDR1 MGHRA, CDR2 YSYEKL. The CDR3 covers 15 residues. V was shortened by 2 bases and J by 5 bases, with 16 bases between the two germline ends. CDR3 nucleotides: TGCGCCAGCAGCCAATCAGGCACTCTTGTGAACGAGCAGTACTTC. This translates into CASSQSGTLVNEQYF.

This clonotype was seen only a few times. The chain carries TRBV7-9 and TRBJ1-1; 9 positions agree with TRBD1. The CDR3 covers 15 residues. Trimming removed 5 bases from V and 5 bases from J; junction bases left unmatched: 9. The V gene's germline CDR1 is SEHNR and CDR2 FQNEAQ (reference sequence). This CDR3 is CASSGLTGGWTEAFF. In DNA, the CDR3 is TGTGCCAGCAGCGGGTTAACAGGGGGCTGGACTGAAGCTTTCTTT. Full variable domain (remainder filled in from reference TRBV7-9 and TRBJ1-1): DTGVSQNPRHKITKRGQNVTFRCDPISEHNRLYWYRQTLGQGPEFLTYFQNEAQLEKSRLLSDRFSAERPKGSFSTLEIQRTEQGDSAMYLCASSGLTGGWTEAFFGQGTRLTVV.

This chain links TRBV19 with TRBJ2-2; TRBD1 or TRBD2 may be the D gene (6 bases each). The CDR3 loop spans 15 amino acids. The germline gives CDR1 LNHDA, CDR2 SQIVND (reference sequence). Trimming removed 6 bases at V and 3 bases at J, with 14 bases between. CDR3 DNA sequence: TGTGCCAGTAGCGCGGGGACACCAGACACCGGGGAGCTGTTTTTT. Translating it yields CASSAGTPDTGELFF.

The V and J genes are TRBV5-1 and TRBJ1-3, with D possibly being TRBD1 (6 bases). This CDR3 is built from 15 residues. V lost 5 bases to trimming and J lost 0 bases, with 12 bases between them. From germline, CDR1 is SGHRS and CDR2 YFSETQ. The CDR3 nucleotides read TGCGCCAGCAGACAGGGAGGCAGCTCTGGAAACACCATATATTTT. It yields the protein CASRQGGSSGNTIYF.

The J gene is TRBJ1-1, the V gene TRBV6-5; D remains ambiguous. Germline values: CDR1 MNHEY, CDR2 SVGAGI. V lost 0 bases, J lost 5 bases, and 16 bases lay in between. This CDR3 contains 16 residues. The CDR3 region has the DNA TGTGCCAGCAGTTACTCGAAGGGAGGAGTTCTAACTGAAGCTTTCTTT. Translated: CASSYSKGGVLTEAFF.

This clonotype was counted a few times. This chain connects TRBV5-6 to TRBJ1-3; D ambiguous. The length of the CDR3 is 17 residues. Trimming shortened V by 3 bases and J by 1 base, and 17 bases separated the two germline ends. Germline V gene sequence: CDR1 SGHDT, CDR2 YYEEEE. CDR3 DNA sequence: TGTGCCAGCAGCTCCCGAGGGTCGTGGAAATCTGGAAACACCATATATTTT. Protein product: CASSSRGSWKSGNTIYF.

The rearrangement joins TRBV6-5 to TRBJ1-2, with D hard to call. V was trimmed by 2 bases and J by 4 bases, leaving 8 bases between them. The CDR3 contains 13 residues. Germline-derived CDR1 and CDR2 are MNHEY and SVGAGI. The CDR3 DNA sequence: TGTGCCAGCAGTTACGGAAGTACCTATGGCTACACCTTC. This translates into CASSYGSTYGYTF.

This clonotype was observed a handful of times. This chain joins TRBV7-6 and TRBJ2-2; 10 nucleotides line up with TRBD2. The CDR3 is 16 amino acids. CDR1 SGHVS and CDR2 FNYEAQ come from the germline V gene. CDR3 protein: CALEASGGLNTGELFF. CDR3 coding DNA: TGTGCTTTAGAGGCTAGCGGGGGCCTGAACACCGGGGAGCTGTTTTTT.

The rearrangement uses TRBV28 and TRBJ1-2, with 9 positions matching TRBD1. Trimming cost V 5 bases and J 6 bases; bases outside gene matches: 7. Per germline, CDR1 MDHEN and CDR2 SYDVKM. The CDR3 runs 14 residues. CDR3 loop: CASSPTGQGDGYTF. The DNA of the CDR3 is TGTGCCAGCAGTCCAACGGGACAGGGTGATGGCTACACCTTC.

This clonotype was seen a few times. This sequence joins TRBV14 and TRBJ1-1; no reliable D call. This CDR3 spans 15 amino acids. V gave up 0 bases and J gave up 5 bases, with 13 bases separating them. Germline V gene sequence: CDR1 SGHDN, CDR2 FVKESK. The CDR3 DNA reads TGTGCCAGCAGCCAAGATCGATGGGCTTATACTGAAGCTTTCTTT. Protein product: CASSQDRWAYTEAFF.